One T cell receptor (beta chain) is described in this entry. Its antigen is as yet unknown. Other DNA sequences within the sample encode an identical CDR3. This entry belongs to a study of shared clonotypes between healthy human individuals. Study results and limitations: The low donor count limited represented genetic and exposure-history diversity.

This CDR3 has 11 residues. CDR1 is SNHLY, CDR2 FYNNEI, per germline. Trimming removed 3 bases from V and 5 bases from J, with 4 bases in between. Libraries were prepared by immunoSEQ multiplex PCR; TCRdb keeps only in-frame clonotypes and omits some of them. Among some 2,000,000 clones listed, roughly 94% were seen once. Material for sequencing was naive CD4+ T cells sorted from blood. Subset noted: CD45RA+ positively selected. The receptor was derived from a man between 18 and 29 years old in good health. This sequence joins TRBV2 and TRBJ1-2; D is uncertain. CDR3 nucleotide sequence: TGTGCCAGCAGTGACGGTTATGGCTACACCTTC. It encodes CASSDGYGYTF.